Below are 31 T cell receptor delta chains sequenced from a single sample in a study of γδ T cells in repeated Plasmodium falciparum infection. Bulk repertoires came from Vgamma9/Vdelta2+ or Vdelta2-negative gammadelta T cells flow-sorted from PBMC. TCRdb repeated clone calling on the multiplex PCR reads with CATT. The repertoire holds 50,000 to 60,000 delta-chain clones, with more than 1.5% as singletons. The sequenced material came from gamma-delta T cells from blood. Receptors originate from a pool of human donors (malaria-infected and uninfected, not separated).

This clone was detected many times. TCRdb has a much larger clone's protein, which differs at residue 13 from the translation of this DNA, likely because of a read error; what is shown is the protein translated from the DNA. This chain connects TRDV2 to TRDJ1; TRDD3 aligns across 12 bases. The germline gives CDR1 GEAIGNYY, CDR2 EKD. The CDR3 is made up of 21 amino acids. J gave up 0 bases and V 1 base, and 17 bases lay outside the gene matches. CDR3 region: CACDTLLLGDTDPDNTDKLIF. The CDR3 region has the DNA TGTGCCTGTGACACTCTTTTACTGGGGGATACTGACCCCGACAACACCGATAAACTCATCTTT.

This clone was counted many times. TCRdb's protein for this DNA is that of a much larger clone and differs from the translation at residue 15, likely a read error; the protein shown is the DNA translation. CDR3 region: CALGILRWGWKTYKPIF. The CDR3 DNA sequence: TGTGCTCTTGGGATACTACGCTGGGGATGGAAAACCTATAAACCCATCTTC. The J segment was not called; the V segment is TRDV1; the D call of TRDD3 is as the table states it, not checked on the DNA. The CDR3 runs to 17 residues. Germline-derived CDR1 and CDR2 are TSWWSYY and QGS.

This clone was counted between two and nine times. The protein TCRdb gives is from a much larger clone and does not agree with this DNA's translation at residue 10, likely a read error; the protein shown here comes from the DNA. This rearrangement joins TRDV1 to TRDJ1, with D hard to call. The CDR3 runs 15 residues. Germline V CDR1 and CDR2: TSWWSYY, QGS. Trimming stripped 5 bases from V and 6 bases from J, with 19 bases between. CDR3 coding DNA: TGTGCTCTTGGGCCTGCAATGCACGTACCAAATAAACTCATCTTT. This encodes CALGPAMHVPNKLIF.

This clone has only a few counts. A far more abundant clone sits one base away, making this likely a read error. Other DNA sequences within the sample encode an identical CDR3. The chain joins TRDV1 to TRDJ1; perhaps TRDD2 as D (5 bases). Here the J gene came from matching the DNA to germline, since TCRdb omits it. The CDR3 contains 16 residues. V dropped 3 bases and J dropped 0 bases, with 14 bases sitting between them. Germline V gives CDR1 TSWWSYY, CDR2 QGS. The CDR3 reads CALGDSGLLYTDKLIF. The CDR3 coding sequence is TGTGCTCTTGGGGACTCCGGGCTCCTATACACCGATAAACTCATCTTT.

This clone was detected only a few times. The protein given by TCRdb reflects a much larger clone and differs at residue 18 from this DNA's translation, likely from a read error; the protein shown is the DNA's translation. The chain is built from TRDV1 and TRDJ2; D perhaps matches TRDD3 (5 bases). TCRdb carries no J gene annotation; the J gene was assigned here by matching the DNA with germline. Germline V gene sequence: CDR1 TSWWSYY, CDR2 QGS. The CDR3 is made up of 21 amino acids. The CDR3 region is CALGELTLKRPLWALTARLFF. The CDR3 DNA follows: TGTGCTCTTGGGGAACTGACCTTGAAACGGCCACTCTGGGCTTTGACAGCACGACTCTTCTTT.

This clone was recorded at least ten times. The V and J genes are TRDV1 and TRDJ1, with D perhaps matching TRDD2 (8 bases). Germline CDR1 reads TSWWSYY; CDR2 reads QGS. Trimming pared 4 bases from V and 0 bases from J, leaving 36 bases between. This CDR3 is built from 23 residues. Here the CDR3 DNA reads TGTGCTCTTGGGGTATCAATTCTTCCTACTCGGGATACCCCGTCTGGGTACACCGATAAACTCATCTTT. It translates to CALGVSILPTRDTPSGYTDKLIF.

This clone has only a few counts. The protein in TCRdb stems from a much larger clone and differs at residue 12 from this DNA's translation, likely a read error; here the protein is translated from the DNA. The rearrangement joins TRDV1 to TRDJ1, with D possibly matching TRDD3 (5 bases). The J gene is not listed in TCRdb, so it was assigned here from a DNA match to germline. Germline CDR1 reads TSWWSYY; CDR2 reads QGS. This CDR3 spans 21 amino acids. The V end was cut by 2 bases, the J end by 1 base, with 29 bases between. CDR3 region: CALGEGTLSVLEDRGTDKLIF. The CDR3 region has the DNA TGTGCTCTTGGGGAAGGAACTTTATCCGTACTGGAGGATAGGGGCACCGATAAACTCATCTTT.

This clone was observed many times. A far more abundant clone sits one base away, making this likely a read error. Other DNA sequences in the same sample also yield this CDR3. The CDR3 here is CALGRGKTPWTGGYRDKLIF. CDR3 DNA sequence: TGTGCTCTTGGGAGAGGGAAGACCCCCTGGACTGGGGGATACCGGGATAAACTCATCTTT. The chain combines TRDV1 with TRDJ1; 12 nucleotides agree with TRDD3. TCRdb leaves out the J gene; it was filled in here by matching the DNA to germline. The V and J ends lost 5 bases and 5 bases, in that order; junction bases with no gene match: 21. CDR3 size: 20 residues. Germline V gene data show CDR1 as TSWWSYY and CDR2 as QGS.

This clone occurred a few times. A far more abundant clone sits one base away, making this likely a read error. Other DNA sequences in the same sample also yield this CDR3. The rearrangement uses TRDV2 and TRDJ1; 13 bases match TRDD3. TCRdb gives no J gene; it was assigned here by matching the DNA to germline. The CDR3 is made up of 16 amino acids. The V gene's germline CDR1 is GEAIGNYY and CDR2 EKD. CDR3: CACDTLLGDTRDKLIF. CDR3 nucleotide sequence: TGCGCCTGTGACACACTACTGGGGGATACGCGGGATAAACTCATCTTT.

Regarding this clone: The mismatch at residue 8 between this DNA's translation and the TCRdb protein of a much larger clone likely reflects a read error; the protein shown is translated from the DNA. The J gene is TRDJ1, the V gene TRDV2; 10 bases agree with TRDD3. The J gene was missing in TCRdb and was found by matching the end of the DNA to germline. V was pared by 0 bases and J by 0 bases, with 15 bases of the junction left unmatched. The CDR3 length is 20 residues. Germline V gene data show CDR1 as GEAIGNYY and CDR2 as EKD. CDR3 region: CACDTLQQGDTDSYTDKLIF. The CDR3 coding sequence is TGTGCCTGTGACACCCTCCAACAGGGGGATACGGATTCGTACACCGATAAACTCATCTTT.

A word on this clone: A far bigger clonotype differs at one base, so this is likely a read error. Other DNA sequences of this sample code for an identical CDR3. V usage is TRDV1 and J usage is TRDJ1; TRDD3 aligns across 12 bases. TCRdb gives no J gene; it was assigned here by matching the DNA to germline. This CDR3 contains 22 residues. CDR1 is TSWWSYY and CDR2 is QGS in the germline V gene. V shed 4 bases, J shed 0 bases, and the junction held 21 bases outside the gene matches. The DNA of the CDR3 is TGTGCTCTTGGGGTTGAACTGTCCCCGGGCTACTGGGGGATACTGTACACCGATAAACTCATCTTT. Protein product: CALGVELSPGYWGILYTDKLIF.

In its sample, this clone was seen a few times. The amino acid sequence in TCRdb belongs to a much larger clone and departs from this DNA's translation at residue 14, likely a sequencing read error; the sequence shown is translated from the DNA. The chain couples TRDV3 to TRDJ1; the match to TRDD3 covers 8 bases. This CDR3 has 16 amino acids. Germline V gene data show CDR1 as TVYSNPD and CDR2 as GDNSRS (reference sequence). The CDR3 nucleotides read TGTGCCTTTGATTACTGGGGGCCAGCGTACACCGATAAATTCATCTTT. This sequence encodes CAFDYWGPAYTDKFIF.

As to this clone: One base separates it from a far larger clone, so it is likely a read error. In the same sample, other DNA sequences code for this CDR3. The genes are TRDV1 and TRDJ1; D is ambiguous. TCRdb does not report a J gene; here it was assigned by matching the DNA to germline references. Per the germline V gene, CDR1 is TSWWSYY and CDR2 is QGS. This CDR3 region has 23 residues. CDR3 nucleotide sequence: TGTGCTCTTGGAGAACTAAAATCTTTTGGTTGTAGGCCGACCCAGCGTTCAACCGATAAACTCATCTTT. This sequence encodes CALGELKSFGCRPTQRSTDKLIF.

Notes on this clone: The mismatch at residue 9 between this DNA's translation and the TCRdb protein of a much larger clone likely reflects a read error; the protein shown is translated from the DNA. The chain links TRDV1 to TRDJ1; D not resolved. Because TCRdb records no J gene, it was assigned here through a match of the DNA to germline. Germline-derived CDR1 and CDR2 are TSWWSYY and QGS. V dropped 2 bases and J dropped 0 bases, with 10 bases sitting between them. CDR3 length: 15 residues. The CDR3 loop is CALGEILGHTDKLIF. The CDR3 coding sequence is TGTGCTCTTGGGGAAATCTTAGGGCACACCGATAAACTCATCTTT.

This clone occurred a few times. The protein TCRdb gives is from a much larger clone and does not agree with this DNA's translation at residue 14, likely a read error; the protein shown here comes from the DNA. V is TRAV38-2/DV8 and J is TRDJ2, with D hard to call. Here the J gene came from matching the DNA to germline, since TCRdb omits it. The V gene's germline CDR1 is TSESDYY and CDR2 QEAYKQQN. This CDR3 is built from 21 residues. V lost 0 bases and J lost 0, with 24 bases in between. CDR3 in amino acids: CAYRSALFSSRTVSLTAQLFF. For the CDR3, the DNA is TGTGCTTATAGGAGCGCGTTATTCTCCTCCCGTACTGTATCTTTGACAGCACAACTCTTCTTT. The whole variable domain, filled in from reference TRAV38-2/DV8 and TRDJ2, reads AQTVTQSQPEMSVQEAETVTLSCTYDTSESDYYLFWYKQPPSRQMILVIRQEAYKQQNATENRFSVNFQKAAKSFSLKISDSQLGDAAMYFCAYRSALFSSRTVSLTAQLFFGKGTQLIVEP.

This clone was recorded many times. The rearrangement uses TRDV1 and TRDJ1; 7 bases align to TRDD3. Germline lookup yields CDR1 TSWWSYY and CDR2 QGS. V lost 5 bases and J lost 0; bases outside the gene matches: 6. The CDR3 loop spans 15 amino acids. The CDR3 spells CALGLWGYNTDKLIF. CDR3 sequence (DNA): TGTGCTCTTGGGCTCTGGGGATATAACACCGATAAACTCATCTTT.

In its sample, this clone was seen a few times. The protein TCRdb gives is from a much larger clone and does not agree with this DNA's translation at residue 15, likely a read error; the protein shown here comes from the DNA. The CDR3, as DNA: TGTGCCTGTGACTCTACTGGGGGATCCTGGGACACCCGACAGGTGTTTTTC. It encodes CACDSTGGSWDTRQVFF. The V gene call is TRDV2, and the J gene call is absent; TRDD3 was called by the table and not checked on the DNA. Germline V CDR1 and CDR2: GEAIGNYY, EKD. The CDR3 is 17 residues long.

As concerns this clone: A far bigger clonotype differs at one base, so this is likely a read error. The same CDR3 also results from other DNA sequences found in this sample. The chain couples TRDV1 to TRDJ1; 8 bases align to TRDD3. V lost 6 bases, J lost 0 bases, and 24 bases stayed unmatched. Germline CDR1 is TSWWSYY and CDR2 is QGS. This CDR3 is 21 amino acids long. As DNA, the CDR3 is TGTGCTCTTGGCTTCCTCCCCCTGTCGTACTGGGGGCTCCGGTACACCGATAAACTCATCTTT. The encoded protein is CALGFLPLSYWGLRYTDKLIF.

This clone was detected only a few times. This likely traces to a read error, being one base from a far larger clone. Different DNA sequences within this sample yield the same CDR3. The V gene is TRDV1, the J gene TRDJ1; 7 bases agree with TRDD3. TCRdb carries no J gene annotation; the J gene was assigned here by matching the DNA with germline. Germline loops: CDR1 TSWWSYY, CDR2 QGS. The CDR3 spans 20 residues. J lost 0 bases, V lost 3 bases, and 19 bases had no gene match. This chain's CDR3 is CALGDAFYWGIHRYTDKLIF. The CDR3 region has the DNA TGTGCTCTTGGGGACGCCTTTTACTGGGGAATACACCGCTACACCGATAAACTCATCTTT.

There are a few counts of this clone. This DNA's translation differs at residue 8 from TCRdb's protein, which comes from a much larger clone; a read error is likely, and the protein shown is translated from the DNA. The J gene is TRDJ1, the V gene TRDV1; perhaps TRDD3 as D (6 bases). TCRdb supplies no J gene; here it was assigned by aligning the nucleotide sequence to germline. The CDR3 contains 25 residues. CDR1 and CDR2 (germline): TSWWSYY, QGS. V gave up 5 bases and J gave up 3 bases, with 46 bases separating them. In nucleotides, the CDR3 is TGTGCTCTTGGGAACCCCCTTACTACAGTCCTCTACTTACTGGGTTCGATAGGAGCATCCGATAAACTCATCTTT. Translation: CALGNPLTTVLYLLGSIGASDKLIF.

On this clone itself: The protein recorded in TCRdb matches a much larger clone and deviates from this DNA's translation at residue 14, suggesting a read error; the protein here is obtained by translating the DNA. The chain uses TRDV2 and TRDJ1; 13 nucleotides line up with TRDD3. TCRdb lists no J gene, so it was determined here by aligning the DNA to germline. With 0 bases clipped from V and 1 base from J, the junction kept 13 bases outside the gene matches. The germline gives CDR1 GEAIGNYY, CDR2 EKD. The CDR3 spans 20 residues. In DNA, the CDR3 is TGTGCCTGTGACACCCCTTTACTGGGGGATACGGTCATTGGCACCGATAAACTCATCTTT. Amino acids: CACDTPLLGDTVIGTDKLIF.

A note on this clone: This is likely an artifact of a read error, given a far larger clone one base away. This CDR3 is also generated by other DNA sequences in the sample. The chain joins TRDV1 to TRDJ1; 8 bases line up with TRDD3. TCRdb lists no J gene, so it was determined here by aligning the DNA to germline. V lost 1 base, J lost 0 bases, and 7 bases stayed unmatched. Germline V gives CDR1 TSWWSYY, CDR2 QGS. The length of the CDR3 is 17 residues. The CDR3 DNA follows: TGTGCTCTTGGGGAACACGACTGGGGGCTGAACACCGATAAACTCATCTTT. Encoded protein: CALGEHDWGLNTDKLIF.

To note about this clone: The protein in TCRdb stems from a much larger clone and differs at residue 5 from this DNA's translation, likely a read error; here the protein is translated from the DNA. This CDR3 is CALGILPLSYWGLRYTDKLIF. CDR3 sequence (DNA): TGTGCTCTTGGCATCCTACCCCTGTCGTACTGGGGGCTCCGGTACACCGATAAACTCATCTTT. The chain couples TRDV1 to TRDJ1, with 8 bases lining up with TRDD3. Matching the DNA to germline supplied the J gene, which TCRdb does not give. CDR1 and CDR2 (germline): TSWWSYY, QGS. This CDR3 is 21 amino acids long. V shed 6 bases and J 0 bases; nucleotides not matched to a gene: 24.

Comments on this clone: A far larger clone is off by one base, so a read error is likely. Additional DNA sequences in this sample encode the identical CDR3. This chain uses TRDV1 with TRDJ1; D is possibly TRDD2 (9 bases). TCRdb leaves out the J gene; it was filled in here by matching the DNA to germline. Germline lookup yields CDR1 TSWWSYY and CDR2 QGS. The CDR3 runs 25 residues. V shed 4 bases and J shed 0 bases, with 42 bases lying between them. DNA of the CDR3: TGTGCTCTTGGGGCCCCCGCCTTCCTACTATCTCTCCCACTGGGGGGCCTGTGGGACACCGATAAACTCATCTTT. Protein: CALGAPAFLLSLPLGGLWDTDKLIF.

This clone was recorded at least ten times. The mismatch at residue 7 between this DNA's translation and the TCRdb protein of a much larger clone likely reflects a read error; the protein shown is translated from the DNA. The CDR3 here is CACDTLSGGYADAQPKLYTDKLIF. In DNA form, the CDR3 reads TGTGCCTGTGACACTCTTTCTGGGGGATACGCGGATGCACAACCCAAATTGTACACCGATAAACTCATCTTT. The chain combines TRDV2 with TRDJ1; 12 positions agree with TRDD3. CDR3 length: 24 residues. CDR1 GEAIGNYY and CDR2 EKD come from the germline V gene. Losses at the gene ends were 1 base for V and 0 bases for J; bases not matched to a gene: 26.

This clone was seen repeatedly, ten times or more. This likely stems from a read error, as it lies one base from a far larger clone. Other DNA sequences within the sample encode an identical CDR3. The gene calls are TRDV2 and TRDJ1; D uncertain. Since TCRdb gives no J gene, matching the DNA to germline was used here to assign it. Trimming stripped 1 base from V and 0 bases from J, with 11 bases between. The V gene's germline CDR1 is GEAIGNYY and CDR2 EKD. There are 15 residues in the CDR3. Here the CDR3 DNA reads TGTGCCTGTGACACTGTGTCCTCCCACACCGATAAACTCATCTTT. Its protein is CACDTVSSHTDKLIF.

This clone was found many times. The chain couples TRDV1 to TRDJ1, with 9 bases matching TRDD3. The J gene, not given by TCRdb, was assigned here from a germline match of the nucleotide sequence. Trimming took 3 bases from V and 0 from J; bases not matched to a gene: 5. Germline V gene sequence: CDR1 TSWWSYY, CDR2 QGS. CDR3 length: 16 residues. CDR3 DNA: TGTGCTCTTGGGGATTACTGGGGGACCCACACCGATAAACTCATCTTT. This codes for CALGDYWGTHTDKLIF.

About this clone itself: A read error is likely here: a far larger clone is one base away. The same CDR3 arises from other DNA sequences in this sample as well. The chain uses TRDV3 and TRDJ1; TRDD3 agrees at 13 bases. The J gene was not available in TCRdb and was assigned here by matching the DNA to germline segments. Germline V lookup: CDR1 TVYSNPD, CDR2 GDNSRS (reference sequence). V dropped 2 bases and J dropped 0; count of bases not matched to a gene: 24. This CDR3 contains 22 residues. The CDR3, as DNA: TGTGCCTTTTCTTCCTATGGCACCTTACTGGGGGATACGGTACCTCACACCGATAAACTCATCTTT. Protein product: CAFSSYGTLLGDTVPHTDKLIF.

This clone was detected many times. For this DNA, TCRdb reports the protein of a much larger clone, which diverges at residue 3, most likely from a read error; the protein presented here is translated directly from the DNA. The CDR3 sequence: CALLLPSYWGIRSPYYTDKLIF. The CDR3 DNA reads as TGTGCCCTCCTCCTTCCTTCGTACTGGGGGATACGTTCACCTTATTACACCGATAAACTCATCTTT. The genes are TRDV3 and TRDJ1; 13 bases line up with TRDD3. TCRdb supplies no J gene; here it was assigned by aligning the nucleotide sequence to germline. Germline loops: CDR1 TVYSNPD, CDR2 GDNSRS (reference sequence). This CDR3 has 22 amino acids. With V trimmed by 5 bases and J by 0 bases, 27 bases remained unmatched.

As concerns this clone: TCRdb's protein for this DNA is that of a much larger clone and differs from the translation at residue 3, likely a read error; the protein shown is the DNA translation. The chain recombines TRDV2 with TRDJ1; TRDD3 might be the D (6 bases). Here the J gene came from matching the DNA to germline, since TCRdb omits it. Germline values: CDR1 GEAIGNYY, CDR2 EKD. The CDR3 is 19 amino acids. CDR3 sequence: CARDKRIVLGGLYTDKLIF. As DNA, the CDR3 is TGTGCCCGTGACAAAAGGATAGTCCTCGGGGGACTGTACACCGATAAACTCATCTTT.

As to this clone: The TCRdb protein, from a much larger clone, departs from this DNA's translation at residue 10, likely by read error; the protein shown derives from the DNA. The chain employs TRDV3 and TRDJ1, with D perhaps TRDD2 or TRDD3 (7 bases each). CDR1 is TVYSNPD and CDR2 is GDNSRS in the germline V gene (reference sequence). Trimming took off 3 bases at V and 0 bases at J, with 38 bases between the two ends. This CDR3 has 22 amino acids. The DNA of the CDR3 is TGTGCCTTCCTCCTTCCTTCGTACTGGAGGATACGTTCACCTTATTACACCGATAAACTCATCTTT. It specifies CAFLLPSYWRIRSPYYTDKLIF.